This section outlines one T cell receptor (beta chain) sequence together with its context. What this receptor recognizes is not known. Per-base quality was not reported, and no clone a single base away is much larger than it. V gives up 7 bases and J gives up 4 bases, and the segment between their germline ends measures 10 bases. Counted from cysteine to phenylalanine, this CDR3 has 12 amino acids. The DNA shown is the 36-base CDR3, in frame from base 1. Taken from the germline V gene, the CDR1 and CDR2 loops are SGHTA and FQGNSA. Library preparation was by the immunoSEQ multiplex PCR assay. The multiplex PCR relied on a mix of 60 forward primers for TCR Vbeta segments and 13 reverse primers for TCR Jbeta segments. Amplification of the CDR3 region of rearranged TCR beta genes was performed with a multiplex PCR assay on genomic DNA. The Illumina HiSeq System was used to sequence the amplified TCR beta libraries as 87-base-pair reads. In the authors' own workflow: In a later analysis, tens of millions of unique TCR beta chains were counted across the approximately 640 repertoires, and about 9.9 million of these chains were shared by at least two donors. Raw reads were error-corrected and collapsed into unique sequences with a nearest-neighbor algorithm that merged closely related sequences to remove PCR and sequencing errors. To assign V, D and J gene segments, CDR3 sequences were aligned to IMGT reference sequences. For a sequence to be retained, a match of at least six nucleotides to both a V gene segment and a J gene segment was required. A rearrangement was called productive if the CDR3 had no stop codons and remained in frame with V and J, and every other rearrangement was called non-productive. CDR3 was defined by IMGT convention, running from the second conserved V-encoded cysteine to the conserved J-encoded phenylalanine. In an earlier analysis of some 550 of the donors, sequences lacking an unambiguous match to a single V gene segment were excluded. In an earlier analysis of around 600 of the donors, V segments were called functional above 56.7% productive rearrangements and were called segregating when the between-donor standard deviation exceeded 5%. A statistical classification framework was built to diagnose cytomegalovirus status from the catalog of TCR beta chain sequences. In a later analysis, V and J genes were assigned by comparing TCR nucleotide sequences against IMGT/GENE-DB human TR gene sequences. Using the TCRdist pipeline, a later analysis assigned CDR3 sequences along with most-parsimonious VDJ recombination scenarios. In a later analysis, every TCR beta chain was defined by the combination of its CDR3 amino acid sequence and its V-gene family, and reads without a unique V-gene family were dropped. To address suspected cross-contamination and a sequencing artifact, a later analysis removed some 620 highly shared, low-generation-probability nucleotide sequences. A later analysis calculated a clonal expansion index for each public chain from normalized within-repertoire ranks of inferred template counts. In a later analysis, generation probabilities were computed using a VDJ recombination model fitted to out-of-frame rearrangements, and the results were checked against IGoR. In a later analysis, hypergeometric tests were used to score TCR-TCR, TCR-HLA and TCR-CMV co-occurrence, with a repertoire-size bias correction applied to TCR pairs. To estimate false discovery rates, a later analysis permuted the HLA or CMV assignments 20 times. In a later analysis, co-occurring TCRs were grouped using DBSCAN, with TCRdist sequence similarity added in when clustering inside HLA-allele-positive subsets. For co-occurrence clustering, repertoires with fewer than 30,000 or more than 120,000 public chains were excluded, along with a handful of repertoires with anomalous nucleotide sharing. Held by TCRdb, this immuneACCESS table contains in-frame sequences only and omits some clones. Under half of the omission traces to an unresolved V gene where checked; the cause of the rest is unknown. V and J calls and clone size come straight from that table; D and trimming were deduced from the DNA. This sample lists about 110,000 clones; around 83% were detected once. Of the sample, around 3% falls within the top ten clones.

The cohort consisted of 666 healthy bone marrow donors. All cohort members were sampled while nominally healthy, although unrecorded immune exposures were likely present. The donor tested CMV seropositive, placing the donor among the 290 or so seropositive members of the cohort. A peripheral blood sample was collected from each donor, and TCR beta sequencing was performed on peripheral blood mononuclear cells. Genomic DNA extraction from the blood cell samples was performed with the Qiagen DNeasy Blood Extraction Kit. The sample is drawn from a study of cytomegalovirus exposure and HLA in healthy donors (dated by TCRdb to the late 2010s). Notes on the research overall: In an earlier analysis of roughly 590 of the donors, roughly 300 Gb of sequence data and approximately 100 million unique TCR beta sequences from about 179 million T cells were reported. The study aimed to test whether signatures of past pathogen exposure could be identified by cataloging public T cell receptors. Besides the first cohort of roughly 660 subjects, a separate validation cohort made up of over a hundred different subjects was used. A later analysis re-examined previously published TCR beta repertoires from about 670 donors and added high-resolution HLA genotyping to investigate patterns of TCR occurrence. Every discovery cohort repertoire had been produced on one sequencing platform. Because of strong linkage in the cohort, five DR-DQ haplotypes were treated as single units for association and clustering. Of the roughly 420 genotyped donors, approximately 80% were placed in the genetic ancestry cluster associated with self-reported Caucasian donors. HLA typing included class I and class II loci at four-digit resolution. To decide whether each TCR beta V gene segment behaved as functional or pseudogenic, an earlier analysis of some 540 of the donors relied on high-throughput TCR beta sequencing. Typing coverage differed by locus: A, B, C, DRB1 and DQB1 were typed in about 629-630 donors, DQA1 in 522, DPA1 in approximately 600, and DPB1 in 400 to 480. About 280 gigabases of sequencing data and roughly 81 million unique TCR sequences made up an early release that covered under 750 HLA-typed donors. High-throughput TCR immunosequencing, statistical association of individual TCRs with disease status, and machine learning were combined to predict cytomegalovirus infection status. A later genetic analysis used genome-wide SNP genotypes for 398 of the 666 donors, treating that subset as a discovery cohort. Using immunosequencing, the study profiled T cell repertoires from 640 or so subjects and related those repertoires to cytomegalovirus serostatus. Across 300 to 500 genotyped donors of the cohort, an average of roughly 200,000 unique TCR beta nucleotide sequences per donor were sequenced, and around 20% of those sequences were non-productive. Donor age, sex, ethnicity and CMV serostatus were compiled alongside the repertoire data. Rather than drawing on any new phenotypic data, the later analysis identified candidate immune exposures from TCR beta sequences and the way those sequences occurred across donors.

Overall study results and their limits: According to a later genetic analysis, donors in an Asian-associated ancestry cluster had fewer N-insertions in productive TCRs than the approximately 630-donor mean. A later genetic analysis associated a missense DCLRE1C variant with V-gene and J-gene trimming of TCR beta chains, and an independent cohort replicated the association. A later analysis found that HLA-associated TCR beta chains were more clonally expanded and had lower generation probabilities than equally common non-associated chains. Linkage disequilibrium might explain the correlated functional status among segregating V segments, but an unknown experimental factor could not be excluded. In this cohort, only TCR beta chains were sequenced, and detectable features were limited by the absence of alpha or paired-chain data. Across donors, most TCR sequences were observed very rarely, whereas some public TCRs were present in many individuals. A group of highly shared sequence variants was considered likely to be a technical artifact of the sequencing pipeline. Presence/absence analyses assumed roughly uniform sequencing depth across donors, an assumption that may not hold. A later analysis found that TCR association rates varied across HLA loci, with DRB1 alleles showing the most associated TCRs and HLA-C alleles the fewest. Because the 87-base-pair reads could not distinguish some IMGT-functional V segments, including TRBV6-2 and TRBV6-3, those segments were excluded. According to the authors, the approach could potentially be generalized to other disease states and immunological phenotypes. Because HLA typing was unavailable for some donors at each locus, only the typed subset was used in association tests. In vitro tests confirmed that a few of the cytomegalovirus-associated TCR beta chains recognize cytomegalovirus antigens. A later analysis associated roughly 17,000 TCR beta sequences with specific HLA alleles at a false discovery rate of 0.05. Immune exposure information for the cohort was limited to CMV serostatus. Because counts were too low, approximately 15 rarely observed V segments, including chromosome 9 orphons, were excluded from the earlier analysis of under 650 of the donors. The classifier was reported to diagnose cytomegalovirus status with high specificity and sensitivity in both the original and validation cohorts. According to a later analysis, most CMV-associated TCR beta chains appeared to be HLA-restricted, and the HLA associations seemed to be driven largely by CMV exposure. In an earlier analysis of around 500 of the donors, most TCR beta V segments appeared in productive rearrangements about 90% or about 30% of the time, broadly matching IMGT annotations. A further reported finding was that TCR beta sequences accurately predicted the HLA-A and HLA-B alleles for most subjects in the first cohort. A later analysis reported that several top co-occurrence clusters appeared linked to parvovirus B19, influenza, CMV and Epstein-Barr virus. In the study, about 150 TCR beta chains were listed as associated with cytomegalovirus. Strong co-occurrence of HLA alleles, especially DR and DQ, made assigning TCR associations to individual alleles difficult.

Sequenced material: PBMCs. In this chain, TRBV7-2 is recombined with TRBJ2-5; the D segment cannot be called with confidence. The receptor comes from a woman aged 55-69 years in good health and CMV-seropositive. CDR3 sequence: CASTLTGETQYF. DNA sequence: TGTGCCAGCACCCTTACGGGAGAGACCCAGTACTTC.